This T cell receptor beta chain was identified during a study of shared clonotypes between healthy human individuals. Comments on this clone: What it binds is unknown.

Study findings and constraints: It was anticipated that sequencing depth would influence how many clonotypes donors shared.

The team ran DNA from unsorted PBMCs on ten immunoSEQ deep assay plates for sequencing. Repertoires were generated with immunoSEQ multiplex PCR, while TCRdb's copy carries only in-frame clones and drops some. The sample gives some 530,000 clones, 81% of which show up once; about 12% is in the top ten. From germline, CDR1 is SEHNR and CDR2 FQNEAQ (reference sequence). Trimming left V 5 bases short and J 4 bases short, with 13 bases between. CDR3 length: 14 amino acids. Genomic DNA from unsorted samples was obtained from around 88 million PBMCs (per sample). Material: PBMCs. This receptor was identified in a woman in her 40s in good health. Some clones in this sample may be carry-over from other donors' samples. The chain employs TRBV7-9 and TRBJ2-3; D possibly corresponds to TRBD1 (5 bases). The CDR3 DNA follows: TGTGCCAGCAGCGCCGGACACGCGGCAGATACGCAGTATTTT. Protein product: CASSAGHAADTQYF.